One sample yielded the 21 T cell receptor beta chains listed below, sequenced in a study of CD8 T cells in ankylosing spondylitis. TCRdb reanalysed the 5' RACE reads using MiXCR and keeps one entry per CDR3 protein. The sample has under 150,000 distinct CDR3 sequences, approximately 10% seen once. The sequenced sample consisted of blood, either unsorted or a sorted T cell fraction (not recorded which). These receptors came from a male donor with ankylosing spondylitis or in good health (not recorded which).

This clonotype was counted a few times. The genes are TRBV20-1 and TRBJ2-1; a possible D gene is TRBD2 (6 bases). The CDR3 has 16 amino acids. Germline V gene lookup returns CDR1 DFQATT and CDR2 SNEGSKA (reference sequence). The V end lost 4 bases, the J end lost 1 base, and 17 bases lay between the germline ends. The CDR3 coding sequence is TGCAGTGCTACCGGCGCTAGCGTCAGGTCCTACAATGAGCAGTTCTTC. Translating gives CSATGASVRSYNEQFF.

This clonotype showed up just a few times. V gene TRBV5-1 combines with J gene TRBJ2-3, with TRBD2 matching 9 bases. Germline-derived CDR1 and CDR2 are SGHRS and YFSETQ. CDR3 length: 17 residues. V was pared by 1 base and J by 6 bases, with 12 bases of the junction left unmatched. The CDR3 protein is CASSLRAAGGERDTQYF. CDR3 bases: TGCGCCAGCAGCTTGCGGGCAGCGGGAGGCGAGCGCGATACGCAGTATTTT.

There are many counts of this clonotype. The rearrangement uses TRBV7-9 and TRBJ2-7, with D perhaps being TRBD1 or TRBD2 (5 bases each). V was cut by 4 bases and J by 8 bases, with 9 bases left in between. The germline V gene encodes CDR1 SEHNR and CDR2 FQNEAQ (reference sequence). The CDR3 runs 11 residues. In DNA, the CDR3 is TGTGCCAGCAGCTCGGGACCCAAGCAGTACTTC. It encodes CASSSGPKQYF. Supplemented by reference TRBV7-9 and TRBJ2-7, the full variable domain reads DTGVSQNPRHKITKRGQNVTFRCDPISEHNRLYWYRQTLGQGPEFLTYFQNEAQLEKSRLLSDRFSAERPKGSFSTLEIQRTEQGDSAMYLCASSSGPKQYFGPGTRLTVT.

In its sample, this clonotype was seen many times. The chain has TRBV12-3 or TRBV12-4 and TRBJ2-7, with 10 bases lining up with TRBD2. V trimming: 5 bases; J trimming: 7 bases; junction bases outside the gene matches: 8. The CDR3 has 14 amino acids. The CDR3 protein is CASSPASGSWEQYF. In DNA, the CDR3 is TGTGCCAGCAGTCCAGCTAGCGGGAGTTGGGAGCAGTACTTC.

This clonotype was picked up many times. CDR3 DNA sequence: TGCGCCAGCAGCCAATCATCTTACGGGGGTCCCACTTACAATGAGCAGTTCTTC. This codes for CASSQSSYGGPTYNEQFF. This chain connects TRBV4-1 to TRBJ2-1; a weak D match, TRBD2 (6 bases). V lost 2 bases, J lost 4 bases, and 21 bases lay in between. The CDR3 covers 18 residues. Germline V lookup: CDR1 MGHRA, CDR2 YSYEKL.

The chain joins TRBV20-1 to TRBJ2-7; 7 positions match TRBD2. Germline V gene lookup returns CDR1 DFQATT and CDR2 SNEGSKA (reference sequence). The junction had 14 bases not matched to a gene; V was cut back by 7 bases and J by 5 bases. This CDR3 contains 14 residues. CDR3: CSGLMGGRFDEQYF. The CDR3 DNA reads as TGCAGTGGACTTATGGGCGGGAGATTTGACGAGCAGTACTTC.

This clonotype was counted many times. V gene TRBV6-2 or TRBV6-3 combines with J gene TRBJ2-1; 12 nucleotides line up with TRBD2. Trimming removed 6 bases from V and 4 bases from J; junction bases left unmatched: 4. This CDR3 contains 15 residues. CDR1 is MNHEY and CDR2 is SVGEGT in the germline V gene. The CDR3, as DNA: TGTGCCAGCAGCCCGACTAGCGGGGGTTACAATGAGCAGTTCTTC. Translation gives CASSPTSGGYNEQFF.

The V gene is TRBV18, the J gene TRBJ1-1, with D perhaps TRBD1 (6 bases). The V end was cut by 1 base, the J end by 3 bases, with 9 bases between. This CDR3 is built from 14 residues. Germline CDR1 and CDR2: KGHSH and LQKENI. CDR3 sequence: CASSPQGEYTEAFF. In DNA, the CDR3 is TGTGCCAGCTCACCACAGGGGGAGTACACTGAAGCTTTCTTT.

This chain uses TRBV5-1 with TRBJ2-7, with 15 bases aligning to TRBD2. The V gene end was trimmed by 5 bases and the J gene end by 3 bases; junction bases not matched to a gene: 6. CDR3 size: 16 residues. The V gene's germline CDR1 is SGHRS and CDR2 YFSETQ. The chain's CDR3 is CASRRTSGRENYEQYF. The CDR3 nucleotides are TGCGCCAGCAGAAGGACTAGCGGGAGGGAAAACTACGAGCAGTACTTC.

This clonotype was counted at least ten times. The gene calls are TRBV6-2 or TRBV6-3 and TRBJ2-7; D is undetermined. The V and J ends lost 2 bases and 3 bases respectively, with 8 bases between them. This CDR3 is built from 13 residues. Germline CDR1 reads MNHEY; CDR2 reads SVGEGT. The CDR3 DNA is TGTGCCAGCAGTTACAGTGGGAACTACGAGCAGTACTTC. Translation gives CASSYSGNYEQYF.

This clonotype was seen many times. The gene calls are TRBV12-3 or TRBV12-4 and TRBJ2-7; D may be TRBD2 (6 bases). This CDR3 comprises 14 residues. Trimming shortened V by 0 bases and J by 4 bases, and 10 bases separated the two germline ends. The CDR3 DNA follows: TGTGCCAGCAGTTTAGCGGGAGGAGTATACGAGCAGTACTTC. It encodes CASSLAGGVYEQYF.

This clonotype occurred many times. This chain links TRBV29-1 with TRBJ1-1; D call uncertain. The V end lost 4 bases, the J end lost 4 bases, and 10 bases lay between the germline ends. Germline CDR1 is SQVTM and CDR2 is ANQGSEA. The CDR3 extends over 12 amino acids. The CDR3 loop is CSVGSGVTEAFF. For the CDR3, the DNA is TGCAGCGTTGGATCCGGGGTCACTGAAGCTTTCTTT.

In its sample, this clonotype was seen a few times. The chain carries TRBV6-5 and TRBJ2-5; 10 bases match TRBD2. V was clipped by 0 bases and J by 5 bases; unmatched bases: 6. The germline V gene has CDR1 MNHEY and CDR2 SVGAGI. The CDR3 length is 16 residues. The CDR3 reads CASSYSLAGVQETQYF. The DNA of the CDR3 is TGTGCCAGCAGTTACTCGCTAGCGGGAGTCCAGGAGACCCAGTACTTC.

This clonotype appeared many times. CDR3 residues: CSARTGGNNSPLHF. CDR3 coding DNA: TGCAGTGCGAGGACAGGGGGAAATAATTCACCCCTCCACTTT. This chain connects TRBV20-1 to TRBJ1-6; 10 bases agree with TRBD1. V trimming: 6 bases; J trimming: 5 bases; junction bases outside the gene matches: 4. This CDR3 has 14 amino acids. Germline lookup yields CDR1 DFQATT and CDR2 SNEGSKA (reference sequence).

This clonotype was recorded at least ten times. V is TRBV9 and J is TRBJ2-7; possibly TRBD1 for D (6 bases). V shed 0 bases and J shed 2 bases, with 12 bases lying between them. CDR1 and CDR2 (germline): SGDLS, YYNGEE. The CDR3 covers 15 residues. As DNA, the CDR3 is TGTGCCAGCAGCGTAGCGCCAGGGGTGGCCTACGAGCAGTACTTC. Translated, it gives CASSVAPGVAYEQYF.

This clonotype showed up many times. This rearrangement joins TRBV11-2 to TRBJ2-1; 7 bases align to TRBD2. J gave up 8 bases and V 4 bases, and 11 bases lay outside the gene matches. This CDR3 contains 15 residues. CDR1 is SGHAT, CDR2 FQNNGV, per germline. The CDR3 reads CASSYQAGLFDEQFF. The CDR3 nucleotides read TGTGCCAGCAGCTATCAAGCGGGATTATTTGATGAGCAGTTCTTC.

This clonotype was seen repeatedly, ten times or more. The J gene is TRBJ2-5, the V gene TRBV20-1; 7 bases align to TRBD2. CDR3 length: 14 residues. Unmatched junction bases numbered 11, after V lost 0 bases and J lost 10 bases. In germline, CDR1 is DFQATT, CDR2 SNEGSKA (reference sequence). The CDR3 sequence is CSARERGRFMDQYF. CDR3 nucleotide sequence: TGCAGTGCTAGAGAACGCGGGAGATTCATGGACCAGTACTTC.

In this sample, this clonotype turned up many times. The chain is built from TRBV20-1 and TRBJ1-1, with D unclear. This CDR3 has 15 residues. Trimming took off 5 bases at V and 0 bases at J, with 16 bases between the two ends. Germline V lookup: CDR1 DFQATT, CDR2 SNEGSKA (reference sequence). DNA of the CDR3: TGCAGTGCTCCCGATTGGGCAGGAATGAACACTGAAGCTTTCTTT. It translates to CSAPDWAGMNTEAFF.

At least ten counts were recorded for this clonotype. The V gene is TRBV7-3, the J gene TRBJ2-1; 15 nucleotides match TRBD2. Trimming at V came to 5 bases and at J to 7 bases, leaving 6 bases not matched to a gene. The germline gives CDR1 SGHTA, CDR2 FQGTGA. The CDR3 covers 16 residues. CDR3 coding DNA: TGTGCCAGCAGCCCGACCGGGACTAGCGGGGGGAATGAGCAGTTCTTC. Its translation: CASSPTGTSGGNEQFF.

This clonotype was counted many times. The chain links TRBV6-5 to TRBJ2-3, with D unresolved. CDR1 and CDR2 (germline): MNHEY, SVGAGI. The V and J ends lost 0 bases and 0 bases respectively, with 19 bases between them. The CDR3 is made up of 19 amino acids. This chain's CDR3 is CASSYSTGVSLGSTDTQYF. DNA for the CDR3: TGTGCCAGCAGTTACTCGACGGGTGTATCTTTGGGTAGCACAGATACGCAGTATTTT.

This clonotype was recorded a few times. This rearrangement joins TRBV12-3 or TRBV12-4 to TRBJ2-3; D unclear. There are 13 residues in the CDR3. Trimming shortened V by 7 bases and J by 2 bases, and 10 bases separated the two germline ends. In DNA, the CDR3 is TGTGCCAGCAAAGAGACGACCACAGATACGCAGTATTTT. Translated, it gives CASKETTTDTQYF.